This TCR beta chain appears in the sequencing data of a study of STAT5B mutations in CD4+ large granular lymphocyte leukemia. To note about this clone: Its antigen is not identified.

Original processing methods: A productive frequency of 2.59 x 10-5 was the lowest detectable. The repertoire was sequenced with immunoSEQ multiplex PCR; TCRdb's copy has only in-frame clones and lacks some. D and trimming come from the DNA, and the V and J calls and clone size come from that table. The data show approximately 30,000 clones, with 55% to 80% seen just once and 1.5% to 2% held by the top ten. The study, taken as a whole, reports: Without putative leukemic clones, patient CD4-sorted repertoires remained more clonal than healthy CD4+ repertoires.

Germline V gene data show CDR1 as SGHVS and CDR2 as FQNEAQ. The CDR3 spans 14 residues. V lost 6 bases and J 5 bases, leaving 16 bases between the germline ends. This chain links TRBV7-8 with TRBJ1-2; no definite D call. The receptor's source is a human donor in good health. The sample comprised CD4+ T cells from blood buffy coats. CDR3 DNA: TGTGCCAGCAGGGACGCAACGGGAGCTTATGGCTACACCTTC. Protein: CASRDATGAYGYTF.